Below, one T cell receptor beta chain is given with its context. What it binds is unknown. Data came from immunoSEQ multiplex PCR; TCRdb stores just in-frame clones and leaves some out. The sample records approximately 110,000 clones, about 67% being singletons. CD8 memory was a combination of CD45RO+ cells and CCR7-negative CD45RA+ TemRA cells. These data originate in a study of shared clonotypes between healthy human individuals. Background on the study: The donors, two women and a few men, were aged 18 to 49. A donor's plate count was three for CD4 naive and three for CD4 memory; CD8 naive had two and CD8 memory one.

General study results and limits: Naive subsets typically showed greater estimated richness than memory subsets.

Sequenced input: memory CD8+ T cells sorted from blood. This sample's subset: CD45RO+ cells pooled with CCR7-negative TemRA cells. The clonotype originates from a woman aged 30 to 39 in good health.

The CDR3 DNA sequence: TGTGCCAGCAGCTTGGGGACTAGCAGATATACGCAGTATTTT. Translating gives CASSLGTSRYTQYF. The gene calls are TRBV5-4 and TRBJ2-3; 8 nucleotides match TRBD2. This CDR3 is built from 14 residues. The V segment lost 0 bases and the J segment 7 bases; nucleotides outside the gene matches: 4. Germline lookup yields CDR1 SGHNT and CDR2 YYREEE (reference sequence). Complete variable domain (other parts from reference TRBV5-4 and TRBJ2-3): ETGVTQSPTHLIKTRGQQVTLRCSSQSGHNTVSWYQQALGQGPQFIFQYYREEENGRGNFPPRFSGLQFPNYSSELNVNALELDDSALYLCASSLGTSRYTQYFGPGTRLTVL.